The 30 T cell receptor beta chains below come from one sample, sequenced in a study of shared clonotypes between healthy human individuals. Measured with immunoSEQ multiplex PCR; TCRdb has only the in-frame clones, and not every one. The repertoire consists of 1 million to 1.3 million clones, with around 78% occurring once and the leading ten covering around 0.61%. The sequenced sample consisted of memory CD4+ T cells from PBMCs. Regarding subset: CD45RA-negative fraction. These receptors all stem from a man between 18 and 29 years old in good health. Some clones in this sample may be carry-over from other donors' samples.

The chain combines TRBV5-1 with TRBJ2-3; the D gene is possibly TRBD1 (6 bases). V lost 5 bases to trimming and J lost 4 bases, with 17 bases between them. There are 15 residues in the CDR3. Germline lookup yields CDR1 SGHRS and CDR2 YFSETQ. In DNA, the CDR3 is TGCGCCAGCAGTCTAACAGGGAGCACTGCAGATACGCAGTATTTT. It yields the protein CASSLTGSTADTQYF.

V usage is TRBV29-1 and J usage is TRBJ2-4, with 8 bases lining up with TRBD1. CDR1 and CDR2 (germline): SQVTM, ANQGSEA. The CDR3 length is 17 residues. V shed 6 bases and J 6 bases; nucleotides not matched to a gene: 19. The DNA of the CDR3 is TGCAGCGTCGCCGGGACAGGAGACAATTTAATCAGAAACATTCAGTACTTC. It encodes CSVAGTGDNLIRNIQYF.

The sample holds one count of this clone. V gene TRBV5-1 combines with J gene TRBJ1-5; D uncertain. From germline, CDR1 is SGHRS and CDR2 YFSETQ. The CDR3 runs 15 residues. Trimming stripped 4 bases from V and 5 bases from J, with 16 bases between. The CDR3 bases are TGCGCCAGCAGCACCGGGCCTAGCCTGGATCAGCCCCAGCATTTT. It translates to CASSTGPSLDQPQHF.

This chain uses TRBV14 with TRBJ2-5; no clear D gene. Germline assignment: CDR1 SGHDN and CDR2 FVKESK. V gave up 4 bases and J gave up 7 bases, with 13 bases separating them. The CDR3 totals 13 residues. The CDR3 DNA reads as TGTGCCAGCAGCCCTGAAGCCCGAGGGACCCAGTACTTC. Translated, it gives CASSPEARGTQYF.

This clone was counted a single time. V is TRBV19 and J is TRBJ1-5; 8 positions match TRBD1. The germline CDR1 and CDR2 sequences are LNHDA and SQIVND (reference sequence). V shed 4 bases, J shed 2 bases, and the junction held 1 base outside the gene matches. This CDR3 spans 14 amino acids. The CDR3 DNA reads TGTGCCAGTAGTAAGGACAGGGGCAATCAGCCCCAGCATTTT. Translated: CASSKDRGNQPQHF.

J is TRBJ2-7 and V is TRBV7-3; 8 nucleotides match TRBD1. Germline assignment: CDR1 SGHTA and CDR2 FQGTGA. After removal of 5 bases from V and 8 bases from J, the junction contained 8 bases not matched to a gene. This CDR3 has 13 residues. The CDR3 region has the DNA TGTGCCAGCAGCCCCCCTGGACAGGGCAAGCAGTACTTC. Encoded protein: CASSPPGQGKQYF. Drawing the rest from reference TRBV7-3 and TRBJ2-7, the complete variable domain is GAGVSQTPSNKVTEKGKYVELRCDPISGHTALYWYRQSLGQGPEFLIYFQGTGAADDSGLPNDRFFAVRPEGSVSTLKIQRTERGDSAVYLCASSPPGQGKQYFGPGTRLTVT.

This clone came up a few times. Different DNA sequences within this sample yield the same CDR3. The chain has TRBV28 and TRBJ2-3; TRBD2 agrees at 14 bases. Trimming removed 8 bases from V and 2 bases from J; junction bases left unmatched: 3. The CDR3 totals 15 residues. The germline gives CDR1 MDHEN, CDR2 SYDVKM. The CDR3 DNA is TGTGCCAGCCGACTAGCGGGAGGGCCCACAGATACGCAGTATTTT. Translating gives CASRLAGGPTDTQYF.

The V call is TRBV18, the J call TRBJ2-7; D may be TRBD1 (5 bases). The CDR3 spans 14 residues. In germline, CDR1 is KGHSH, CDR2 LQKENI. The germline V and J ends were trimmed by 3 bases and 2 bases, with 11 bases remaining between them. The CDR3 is CASSPKGSAYEQYF. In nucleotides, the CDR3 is TGTGCCAGCTCACCTAAGGGGTCCGCCTACGAGCAGTACTTC.

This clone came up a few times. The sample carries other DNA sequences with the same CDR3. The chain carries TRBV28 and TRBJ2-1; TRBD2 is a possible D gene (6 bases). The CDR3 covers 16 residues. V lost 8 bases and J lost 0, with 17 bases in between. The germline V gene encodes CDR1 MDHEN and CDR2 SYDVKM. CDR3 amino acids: CASSPLAPSSYNEQFF. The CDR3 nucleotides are TGTGCCAGCTCGCCTCTAGCGCCCAGCTCCTACAATGAGCAGTTCTTC.

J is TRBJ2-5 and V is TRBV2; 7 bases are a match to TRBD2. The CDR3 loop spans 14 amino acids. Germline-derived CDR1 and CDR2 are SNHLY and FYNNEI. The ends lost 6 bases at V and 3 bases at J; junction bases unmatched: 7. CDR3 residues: CASRDWEGKETQYF. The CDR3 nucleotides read TGTGCCAGCAGAGACTGGGAGGGGAAAGAGACCCAGTACTTC.

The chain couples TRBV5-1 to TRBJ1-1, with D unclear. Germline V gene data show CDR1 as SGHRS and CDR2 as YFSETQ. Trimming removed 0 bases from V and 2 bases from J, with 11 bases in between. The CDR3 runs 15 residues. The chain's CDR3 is CASSLVAEVNTEAFF. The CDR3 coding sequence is TGCGCCAGCAGCTTGGTGGCGGAGGTAAACACTGAAGCTTTCTTT.

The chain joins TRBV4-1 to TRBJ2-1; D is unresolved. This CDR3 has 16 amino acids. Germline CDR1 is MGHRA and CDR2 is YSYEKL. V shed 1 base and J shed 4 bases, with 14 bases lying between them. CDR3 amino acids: CASSQGWPVQYNEQFF. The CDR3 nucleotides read TGCGCCAGCAGCCAAGGGTGGCCCGTCCAATACAATGAGCAGTTCTTC.

CDR3 in DNA: TGCGCCAGCAGCTTGGGGTCGGGAGCTGAAGCTTTCTTT. Amino acids: CASSLGSGAEAFF. V usage is TRBV5-1 and J usage is TRBJ1-1; D not resolved. There are 13 residues in the CDR3. V dropped 0 bases and J dropped 6 bases, with 9 bases sitting between them. CDR1 is SGHRS, CDR2 YFSETQ, per germline.

The CDR3 loop reads CASSQETGEVYNEQFF. As DNA, the CDR3 is TGCGCCAGCAGCCAAGAAACAGGGGAGGTTTACAATGAGCAGTTCTTC. This rearrangement joins TRBV4-1 to TRBJ2-1; the D gene is possibly TRBD1 (7 bases). Deletions cut 0 bases from V and 4 bases from J, with 13 bases between. CDR1 and CDR2 (germline): MGHRA, YSYEKL. The CDR3 extends over 16 amino acids.

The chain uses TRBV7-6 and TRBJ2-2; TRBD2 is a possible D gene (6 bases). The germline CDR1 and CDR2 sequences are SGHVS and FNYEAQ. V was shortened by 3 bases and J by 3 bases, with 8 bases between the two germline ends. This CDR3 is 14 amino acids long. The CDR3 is CASSFWGDTGELFF. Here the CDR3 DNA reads TGTGCCAGCAGCTTCTGGGGGGACACCGGGGAGCTGTTTTTT.

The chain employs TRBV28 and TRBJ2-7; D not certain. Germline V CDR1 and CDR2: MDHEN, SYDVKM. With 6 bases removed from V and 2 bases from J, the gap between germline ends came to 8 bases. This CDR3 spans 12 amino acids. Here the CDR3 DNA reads TGTGCCAGCAGCTACAGCACCTACGAGCAGTACTTC. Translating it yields CASSYSTYEQYF.

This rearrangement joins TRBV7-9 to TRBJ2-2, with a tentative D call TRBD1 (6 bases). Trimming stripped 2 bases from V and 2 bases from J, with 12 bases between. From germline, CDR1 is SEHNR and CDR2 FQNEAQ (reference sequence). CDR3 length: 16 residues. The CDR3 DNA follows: TGTGCCAGCAGCTTATTACGGGACATAAACACCGGGGAGCTGTTTTTT. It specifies CASSLLRDINTGELFF. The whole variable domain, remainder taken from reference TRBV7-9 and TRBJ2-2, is DTGVSQNPRHKITKRGQNVTFRCDPISEHNRLYWYRQTLGQGPEFLTYFQNEAQLEKSRLLSDRFSAERPKGSFSTLEIQRTEQGDSAMYLCASSLLRDINTGELFFGEGSRLTVL.

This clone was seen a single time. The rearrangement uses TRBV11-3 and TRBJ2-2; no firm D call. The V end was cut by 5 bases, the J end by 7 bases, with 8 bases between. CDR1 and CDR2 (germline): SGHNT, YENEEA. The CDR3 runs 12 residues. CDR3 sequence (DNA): TGTGCCAGCAGCCCGTATGGCGGGGAGCTGTTTTTT. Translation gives CASSPYGGELFF.

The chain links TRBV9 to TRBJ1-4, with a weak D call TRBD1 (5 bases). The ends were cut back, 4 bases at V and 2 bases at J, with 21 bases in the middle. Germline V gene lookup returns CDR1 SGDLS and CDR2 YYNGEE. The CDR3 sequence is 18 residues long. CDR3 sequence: CASSPGGGGWGTNEKLFF. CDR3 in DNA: TGTGCCAGCAGCCCCGGCGGCGGGGGATGGGGGACTAATGAAAAACTGTTTTTT.

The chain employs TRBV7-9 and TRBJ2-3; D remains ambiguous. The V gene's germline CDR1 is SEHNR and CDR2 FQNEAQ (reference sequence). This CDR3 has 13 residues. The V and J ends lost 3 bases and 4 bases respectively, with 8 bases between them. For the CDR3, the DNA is TGTGCCAGCAGCTTTACGAGCTCAGATACGCAGTATTTT. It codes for CASSFTSSDTQYF.

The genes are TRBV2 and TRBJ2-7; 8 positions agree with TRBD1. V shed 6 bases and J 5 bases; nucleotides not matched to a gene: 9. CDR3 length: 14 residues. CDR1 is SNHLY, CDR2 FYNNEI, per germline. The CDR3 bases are TGTGCCAGCAGGGCGACAGGGGTAGGTGACGAGCAGTACTTC. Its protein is CASRATGVGDEQYF.

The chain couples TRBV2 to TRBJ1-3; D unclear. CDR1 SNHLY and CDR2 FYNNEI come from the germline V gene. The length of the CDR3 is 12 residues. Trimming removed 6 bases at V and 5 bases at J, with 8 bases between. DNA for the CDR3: TGTGCCAGCAGAATTTCCCGAAACACCATATATTTT. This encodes CASRISRNTIYF.

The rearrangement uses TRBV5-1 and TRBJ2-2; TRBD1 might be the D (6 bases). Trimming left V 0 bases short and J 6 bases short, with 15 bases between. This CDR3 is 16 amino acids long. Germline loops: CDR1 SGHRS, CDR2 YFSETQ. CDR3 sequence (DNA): TGCGCCAGCAGCTTGGGAGCTGGGGGCGCGGCCGGGGAGCTGTTTTTT. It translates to CASSLGAGGAAGELFF.

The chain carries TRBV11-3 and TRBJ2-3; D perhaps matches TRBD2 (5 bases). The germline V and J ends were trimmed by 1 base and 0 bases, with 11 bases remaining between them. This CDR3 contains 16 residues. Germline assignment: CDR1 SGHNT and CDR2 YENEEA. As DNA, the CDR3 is TGTGCCAGCAGCTTAGCCCGCGGGCCAAGCACAGATACGCAGTATTTT. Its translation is CASSLARGPSTDTQYF.

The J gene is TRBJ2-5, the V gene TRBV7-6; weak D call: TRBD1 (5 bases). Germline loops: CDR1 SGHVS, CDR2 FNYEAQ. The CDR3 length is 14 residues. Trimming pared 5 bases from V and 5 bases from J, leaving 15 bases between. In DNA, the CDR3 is TGTGCCAGCAGCCGCGCAGGGTGGTCGGAGACCCAGTACTTC. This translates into CASSRAGWSETQYF.

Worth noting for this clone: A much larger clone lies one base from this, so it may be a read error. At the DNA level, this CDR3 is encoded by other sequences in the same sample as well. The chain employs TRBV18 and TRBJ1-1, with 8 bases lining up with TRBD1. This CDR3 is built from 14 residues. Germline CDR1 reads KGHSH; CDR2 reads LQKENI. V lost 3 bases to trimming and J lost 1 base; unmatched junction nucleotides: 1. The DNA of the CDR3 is TGTGCCAGCTCACCGGGACAGGCGAACACTGAAGCTTTCTTT. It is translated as CASSPGQANTEAFF. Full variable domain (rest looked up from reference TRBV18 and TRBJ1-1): NAGVMQNPRHLVRRRGQEARLRCSPMKGHSHVYWYRQLPEEGLKFMVYLQKENIIDESGMPKERFSAEFPKEGPSILRIQQVVRGDSAAYFCASSPGQANTEAFFGQGTRLTVV.

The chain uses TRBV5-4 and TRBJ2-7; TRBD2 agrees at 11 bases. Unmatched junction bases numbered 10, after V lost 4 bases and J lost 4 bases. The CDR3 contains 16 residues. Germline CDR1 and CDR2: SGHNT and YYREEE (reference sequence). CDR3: CASSAGLAVNQYEQYF. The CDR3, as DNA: TGTGCCAGCAGCGCGGGACTAGCGGTCAATCAATACGAGCAGTACTTC.

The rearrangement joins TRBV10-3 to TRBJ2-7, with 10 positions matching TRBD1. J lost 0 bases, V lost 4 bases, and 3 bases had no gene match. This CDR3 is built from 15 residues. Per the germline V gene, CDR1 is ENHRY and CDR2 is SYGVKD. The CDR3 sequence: CAISAGQGISYEQYF. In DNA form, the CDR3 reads TGTGCCATCAGTGCGGGACAGGGGATCTCCTACGAGCAGTACTTC.

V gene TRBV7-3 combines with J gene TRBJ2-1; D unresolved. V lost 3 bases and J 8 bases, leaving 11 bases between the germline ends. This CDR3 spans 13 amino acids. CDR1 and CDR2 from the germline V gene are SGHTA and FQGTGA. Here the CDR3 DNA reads TGTGCCAGCAGCTTGGGCTGGGCCCATGAGCAGTTCTTC. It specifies CASSLGWAHEQFF.

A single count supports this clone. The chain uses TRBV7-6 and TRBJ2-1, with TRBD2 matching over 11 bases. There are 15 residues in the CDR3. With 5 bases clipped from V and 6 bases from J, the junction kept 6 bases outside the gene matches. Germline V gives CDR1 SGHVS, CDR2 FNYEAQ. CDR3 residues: CASSELAGVPNEQFF. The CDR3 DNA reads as TGTGCCAGCAGCGAACTAGCGGGAGTCCCCAATGAGCAGTTCTTC.